This TCR beta chain was identified during a study of CD8+CD57+ T cells in acquired aplastic anemia. Study overall: The average for DNA from sorted CD4+ and CD8+ cells was 2.5 to 4 ug. In CD4+ cells, healthy donors produced an average of about 10.8 million reads.

For CDR3 and TCR beta VDJ profiling, genomic DNA was the template used. TCRdb ran MiXCR on the reads and lists one entry per CDR3 protein. The sample lists 400,000 to 500,000 distinct CDR3 sequences; 55% to 75% were seen once. This TCR derives from a human donor in good health, serving as a control. Material for sequencing was sorted CD4+, CD8+, or CD8+CD57+ T cells (not recorded which) from PBMCs.

The CDR3 loop is CASSLVDSGEQYLAFF. CDR3 nucleotides: TGTGCCAGCAGCTTAGTAGACAGTGGCGAGCAGTACTTAGCTTTCTTT. The gene calls are TRBV7-2 and TRBJ1-1; D perhaps matches TRBD1 (5 bases). CDR1 and CDR2 (germline): SGHTA, FQGNSA. The CDR3 sequence is 16 residues long. With 1 base removed from V and 10 bases from J, the gap between germline ends came to 22 bases.